Listed here are 10 T cell receptor beta chains from one sample, sequenced in a study of shared clonotypes between healthy human individuals. TCRdb's table, derived via immunoSEQ multiplex PCR, lists solely in-frame clones and lacks some. The sample carries over 2 million clones, around 93% recorded once. The sequencing sample was made of naive CD4+ T cells from PBMCs. This sample's subset: CD45RA+ positively selected. The receptors here all came from a man younger than 35 in good health. Some clones in this sample may be carry-over from other donors' samples.

The sample holds one count of this clone. This chain joins TRBV4-2 and TRBJ1-4, with D hard to call. The CDR3 spans 14 residues. V lost 0 bases and J lost 2, with 4 bases in between. The germline V gene has CDR1 LGHNA and CDR2 YNFKEQ. The CDR3 sequence: CASSQDGTNEKLFF. In nucleotides, the CDR3 is TGTGCCAGCAGCCAAGATGGTACTAATGAAAAACTGTTTTTT.

The chain recombines TRBV25-1 with TRBJ2-1, with 8 bases identical to TRBD1. V dropped 5 bases and J dropped 5; count of bases not matched to a gene: 8. Germline CDR1 and CDR2: MGHDK and SYGVNS. The CDR3 length is 15 residues. The CDR3 nucleotides read TGTGCCAGCAGTACTCCCGGGACAGGCGACAATGAGCAGTTCTTC. Protein: CASSTPGTGDNEQFF.

CDR3: CASGFGTSLTDTQYF. CDR3 sequence (DNA): TGTGCTAGTGGTTTTGGGACTAGCCTTACTGATACGCAGTATTTT. This chain uses TRBV12-5 with TRBJ2-3; 9 nucleotides line up with TRBD2. Germline CDR1 reads LGHNT; CDR2 reads FRNRAP. J lost 6 bases, V lost 3 bases, and 7 bases had no gene match. This CDR3 contains 15 residues.

V and J are TRBV7-9 and TRBJ2-5; 8 nucleotides line up with TRBD2. The germline V gene encodes CDR1 SEHNR and CDR2 FQNEAQ (reference sequence). V dropped 5 bases and J dropped 12; count of bases not matched to a gene: 11. This CDR3 comprises 13 residues. This CDR3 is CASSPVSRGLEYF. CDR3 coding DNA: TGTGCCAGCAGCCCTGTATCACGGGGACTAGAGTACTTC.

This clone was observed once. The chain has TRBV10-3 and TRBJ1-5; D uncertain. Germline CDR1 is ENHRY and CDR2 is SYGVKD. V shed 2 bases and J shed 9 bases, with 26 bases lying between them. This CDR3 has 18 residues. The CDR3 nucleotides are TGTGCCATCAGTGAGCGCAGGAGGAACAAGGGCCTTTGGCCGCCCCAGCATTTT. This translates into CAISERRRNKGLWPPQHF.

This clone appeared once. This chain's CDR3 is CASTSGQGYEQYF. DNA for the CDR3: TGCGCCAGCACCTCAGGACAGGGCTACGAGCAGTACTTC. This chain joins TRBV5-1 and TRBJ2-7; 8 bases are shared with TRBD1. In germline, CDR1 is SGHRS, CDR2 YFSETQ. The CDR3 is made up of 13 amino acids. Losses at the gene ends were 6 bases for V and 3 bases for J; bases not matched to a gene: 5. Using reference TRBV5-1 and TRBJ2-7 for the parts outside the CDR3, the full variable domain is KAGVTQTPRYLIKTRGQQVTLSCSPISGHRSVSWYQQTPGQGLQFLFEYFSETQRNKGNFPGRFSGRQFSNSRSEMNVSTLELGDSALYLCASTSGQGYEQYFGPGTRLTVT.

The rearrangement uses TRBV9 and TRBJ1-2; the D gene is possibly TRBD1 (6 bases). The CDR3 totals 15 residues. CDR1 and CDR2 (germline): SGDLS, YYNGEE. Trimming left V 4 bases short and J 0 bases short, with 13 bases between. CDR3 loop: CASSNRGGTNYGYTF. CDR3 DNA: TGTGCCAGCAGCAATAGGGGGGGTACTAACTATGGCTACACCTTC.

The rearrangement links TRBV5-5 to TRBJ1-5, with no clear D. Germline V gene lookup returns CDR1 SGHKS and CDR2 YYEKEE (reference sequence). This CDR3 contains 13 residues. V was pared by 1 base and J by 3 bases, with 5 bases between. The CDR3 protein is CASSLSVNQPQHF. The CDR3 DNA sequence: TGTGCCAGCAGCTTGTCCGTCAATCAGCCCCAGCATTTT.

CDR3 protein: CASSGLQSYEQYF. The CDR3 DNA sequence: TGTGCCAGCAGTGGACTTCAGTCCTACGAGCAGTACTTC. V and J are TRBV25-1 and TRBJ2-7, with D unresolved. The CDR3 loop spans 13 amino acids. Germline V CDR1 and CDR2: MGHDK, SYGVNS. V was cut by 4 bases and J by 1 base, with 8 bases left in between.

As regards this clone: The sample carries other DNA sequences with the same CDR3. The chain carries TRBV5-1 and TRBJ1-5; tentatively, D is TRBD1 (6 bases). Trimming pared 2 bases from V and 7 bases from J, leaving 13 bases between. The CDR3 has 14 amino acids. Germline CDR1 is SGHRS and CDR2 is YFSETQ. The chain's CDR3 is CASSFGGAGQPQHF. CDR3 bases: TGCGCCAGCAGCTTCGGGGGGGCAGGACAGCCCCAGCATTTT.